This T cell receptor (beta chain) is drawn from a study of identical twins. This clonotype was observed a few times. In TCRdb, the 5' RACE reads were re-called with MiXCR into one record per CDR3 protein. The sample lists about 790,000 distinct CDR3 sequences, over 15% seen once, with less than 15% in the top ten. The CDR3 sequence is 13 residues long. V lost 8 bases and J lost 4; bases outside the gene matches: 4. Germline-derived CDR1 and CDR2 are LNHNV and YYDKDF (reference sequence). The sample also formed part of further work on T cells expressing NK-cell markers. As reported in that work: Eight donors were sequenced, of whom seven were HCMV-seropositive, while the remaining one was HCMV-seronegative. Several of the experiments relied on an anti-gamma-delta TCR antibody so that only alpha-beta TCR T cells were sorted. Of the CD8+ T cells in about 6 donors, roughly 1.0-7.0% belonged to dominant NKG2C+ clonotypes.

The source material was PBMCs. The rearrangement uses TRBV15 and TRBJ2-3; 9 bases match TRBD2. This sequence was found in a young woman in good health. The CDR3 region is CATGTSSPDTQYF. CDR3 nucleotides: TGTGCCACCGGGACTAGCAGCCCAGATACGCAGTATTTT.